The sequence of this TCR beta chain was determined in a study of tumor-infiltrating lymphocytes in primary liver carcinoma. The study, taken as a whole, reports: Researchers report that only about 8-25% of top clones turned up in all five tumor regions.

Trimming removed 0 bases from V and 4 bases from J, with 1 base in between. There are 12 residues in the CDR3. Germline V gene sequence: CDR1 MNHNS, CDR2 SASEGT. Both RNA and DNA were isolated together from approximately 22-30 mg of bulk tissue that had not been sorted. In regard to this clonotype: Antigen: not known.

TCR beta cDNA came from roughly 0.45 ug total RNA, primed with a constant-region primer. TCR beta libraries came from three nested multiplex PCR rounds using slightly modified ARM-PCR. For about 11 cycles apiece, the opening two PCR rounds ran with TRBV1-TRBV30 forward primers and a C-beta reverse primer. TCRdb reanalysed the multiplex PCR reads using MiXCR and keeps one entry per CDR3 protein. The sample holds approximately 73,000 distinct CDR3 sequences, 55% to 75% seen once. The receptor was isolated from a man aged 40-55 years with primary liver carcinoma and hepatitis B virus infection. The V and J genes are TRBV6-1 and TRBJ1-5, with unresolved D. Input material: liver tumor tissue from sampling region 4. Described subset: tumor region T4, right-lateral pole. This CDR3 reads CASSEANQPQHF. CDR3 nucleotide sequence: TGTGCCAGCAGTGAAGCTAATCAGCCCCAGCATTTT.